These 12 T cell receptor beta chains were sequenced from one sample in a study of T cell changes during pregnancy in multiple sclerosis. The method was immunoSEQ multiplex PCR; TCRdb's version includes in-frame clones alone and lacks a portion of them. The sample includes approximately 50,000 clones, roughly 94% of them seen just once. Source: CD4+ T cells from peripheral blood mononuclear cells, taken in the third trimester of pregnancy. These TCRs come from a female donor with multiple sclerosis, enrolled in a pregnancy study.

This chain connects TRBV5-1 to TRBJ1-3; D gene uncertain. V was cut by 0 bases and J by 0 bases, with 10 bases left in between. The germline V gene encodes CDR1 SGHRS and CDR2 YFSETQ. This CDR3 is built from 16 residues. As DNA, the CDR3 is TGCGCCAGCAGCTTGGCCGGAGCGACCTCTGGAAACACCATATATTTT. Protein sequence: CASSLAGATSGNTIYF.

This chain joins TRBV9 and TRBJ1-6; the D is unclear. Germline CDR1 SGDLS, CDR2 YYNGEE. Trimming cost V 0 bases and J 12 bases, with 16 bases left between them. The CDR3 sequence is 15 residues long. The CDR3 loop reads CASSVGTAGSGPLHF. The CDR3 bases are TGTGCCAGCAGCGTAGGCACGGCGGGTAGTGGACCCCTCCACTTT.

The chain recombines TRBV2 with TRBJ2-1, with 7 bases fitting TRBD1. CDR3 length: 15 residues. CDR1 and CDR2 from the germline V gene are SNHLY and FYNNEI. Unmatched junction bases numbered 13, after V lost 6 bases and J lost 8 bases. The CDR3 DNA reads as TGTGCCAGCAGCTCTACTTCGACAGGGCTTGATGAGCAGTTCTTC. This encodes CASSSTSTGLDEQFF.

The V gene is TRBV7-2, the J gene TRBJ1-2, with 8 bases that match TRBD1. The ends lost 5 bases at V and 0 bases at J; junction bases unmatched: 8. The CDR3 runs 16 residues. Germline values: CDR1 SGHTA, CDR2 FQGNSA. The chain's CDR3 is CASSRTRQGTNYGYTF. The CDR3 DNA sequence: TGTGCCAGCAGCAGAACCCGACAGGGGACTAACTATGGCTACACCTTC.

The chain employs TRBV19 and TRBJ2-1; TRBD1 matches 8 bases. The CDR3 is made up of 18 amino acids. V was clipped by 6 bases and J by 3 bases; unmatched bases: 16. Germline lookup yields CDR1 LNHDA and CDR2 SQIVND (reference sequence). The CDR3 DNA is TGTGCCAGTAGAAAGAAAGGGACCGGGACAGGATTCTACAATGAGCAGTTCTTC. Translating gives CASRKKGTGTGFYNEQFF.

The V call is TRBV11-2, the J call TRBJ1-4; a possible D gene is TRBD1 (6 bases). Trimming took 0 bases from V and 6 from J, leaving 23 bases between them. The CDR3 has 19 residues. Germline loops: CDR1 SGHAT, CDR2 FQNNGV. This CDR3 reads CASSLDPWRQGPGDEKLFF. CDR3 bases: TGTGCCAGCAGCTTAGACCCCTGGCGCCAGGGGCCTGGAGATGAAAAACTGTTTTTT.

The chain carries TRBV5-1 and TRBJ2-3, with TRBD2 matching 8 bases. The CDR3 sequence is 17 residues long. Germline assignment: CDR1 SGHRS and CDR2 YFSETQ. Unmatched junction bases numbered 11, after V lost 0 bases and J lost 5 bases. CDR3 residues: CASSLAGGPGREDTQYF. CDR3 coding DNA: TGCGCCAGCAGCTTGGCGGGAGGGCCGGGTAGGGAAGATACGCAGTATTTT.

V is TRBV10-1 and J is TRBJ1-1, with TRBD1 matching 11 bases. The CDR3 is 15 residues long. The germline gives CDR1 WNHNN, CDR2 SYGVQD (reference sequence). Germline trimming cut 2 bases from V and 4 bases from J; bases unmatched to any gene: 3. CDR3 protein: CASSEGDRGSTEAFF. CDR3 coding DNA: TGCGCCAGCAGTGAGGGGGACAGGGGGTCCACTGAAGCTTTCTTT.

The J gene is TRBJ2-6, the V gene TRBV2, with 10 bases fitting TRBD1. Germline CDR1 reads SNHLY; CDR2 reads FYNNEI. The V and J ends lost 5 bases and 0 bases, in that order; junction bases with no gene match: 10. The CDR3 is 19 amino acids. In DNA, the CDR3 is TGTGCCAGCAGTAGACAGGGGGCGAGTAAGGGCTCTGGGGCCAACGTCCTGACTTTC. This gives the protein CASSRQGASKGSGANVLTF.

This clone was counted a few times. This chain uses TRBV28 with TRBJ1-6; D unresolved. The CDR3 runs 15 residues. The V gene's germline CDR1 is MDHEN and CDR2 SYDVKM. V shed 4 bases and J shed 6 bases, with 13 bases lying between them. Here the CDR3 reads CASSYLTGTNSPLHF. The CDR3 bases are TGTGCCAGCAGTTACCTGACGGGTACTAATTCACCCCTCCACTTT.

The chain links TRBV7-9 to TRBJ2-7; D remains unclear. The V end was cut by 3 bases, the J end by 0 bases, with 6 bases between. This CDR3 comprises 13 residues. CDR1 is SEHNR, CDR2 FQNEAQ, per germline (reference sequence). In nucleotides, the CDR3 is TGTGCCAGCAGCTTCCCAAACTCCTACGAGCAGTACTTC. Translation gives CASSFPNSYEQYF. The full variable domain, completed using reference TRBV7-9 and TRBJ2-7, is DTGVSQNPRHKITKRGQNVTFRCDPISEHNRLYWYRQTLGQGPEFLTYFQNEAQLEKSRLLSDRFSAERPKGSFSTLEIQRTEQGDSAMYLCASSFPNSYEQYFGPGTRLTVT.

This clone was recorded once. The chain couples TRBV7-2 to TRBJ1-2, with 7 bases matching TRBD1. The CDR3 is 16 amino acids. Trimming took 1 base from V and 1 from J; bases not matched to a gene: 6. Germline lookup yields CDR1 SGHTA and CDR2 FQGNSA. The DNA of the CDR3 is TGTGCCAGCAGCTTAGAGGCGGCAGGGGGTAACTATGGCTACACCTTC. Translation gives CASSLEAAGGNYGYTF.